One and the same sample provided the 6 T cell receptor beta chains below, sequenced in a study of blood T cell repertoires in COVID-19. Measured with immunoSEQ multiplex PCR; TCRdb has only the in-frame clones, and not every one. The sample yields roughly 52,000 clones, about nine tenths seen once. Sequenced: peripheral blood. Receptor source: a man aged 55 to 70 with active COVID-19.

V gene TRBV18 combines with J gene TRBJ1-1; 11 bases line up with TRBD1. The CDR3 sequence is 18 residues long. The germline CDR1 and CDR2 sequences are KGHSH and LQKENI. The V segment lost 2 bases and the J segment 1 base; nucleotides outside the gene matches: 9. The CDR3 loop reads CASSPTLGQGEGNTEAFF. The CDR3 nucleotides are TGTGCCAGCTCACCAACTCTGGGACAGGGGGAGGGGAACACTGAAGCTTTCTTT.

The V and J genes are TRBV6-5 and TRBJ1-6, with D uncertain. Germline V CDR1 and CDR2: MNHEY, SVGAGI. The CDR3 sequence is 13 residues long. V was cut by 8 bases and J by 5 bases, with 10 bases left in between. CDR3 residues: CASQARDNSPLHF. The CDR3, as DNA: TGTGCCAGCCAAGCCCGGGATAATTCACCCCTCCACTTT.

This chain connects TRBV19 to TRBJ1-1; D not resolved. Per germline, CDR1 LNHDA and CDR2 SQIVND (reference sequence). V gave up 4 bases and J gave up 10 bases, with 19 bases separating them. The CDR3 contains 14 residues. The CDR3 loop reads CASSRGGLKERAFF. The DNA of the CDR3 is TGTGCCAGTAGTAGAGGAGGGCTGAAAGAGAGAGCTTTCTTT.

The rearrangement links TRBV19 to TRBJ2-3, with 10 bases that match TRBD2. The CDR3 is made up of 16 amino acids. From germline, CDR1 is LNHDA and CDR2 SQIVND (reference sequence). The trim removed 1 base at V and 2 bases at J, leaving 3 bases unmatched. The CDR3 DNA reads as TGTGCCAGTAGTATAGGGACTAGCGGAGCCACAGATACGCAGTATTTT. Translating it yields CASSIGTSGATDTQYF.

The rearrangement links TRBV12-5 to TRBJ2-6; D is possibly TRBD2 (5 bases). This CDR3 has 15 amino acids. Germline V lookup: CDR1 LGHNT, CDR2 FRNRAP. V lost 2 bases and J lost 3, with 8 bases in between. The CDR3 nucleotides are TGTGCTAGTGGTTTGTCCGGGGATGGGGCCAACGTCCTGACTTTC. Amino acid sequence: CASGLSGDGANVLTF.

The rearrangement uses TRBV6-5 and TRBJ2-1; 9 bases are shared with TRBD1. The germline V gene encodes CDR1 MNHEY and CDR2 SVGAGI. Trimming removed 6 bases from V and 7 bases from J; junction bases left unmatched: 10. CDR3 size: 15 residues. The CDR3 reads CASRPRDRASNEQFF. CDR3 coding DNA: TGTGCCAGCAGGCCCCGGGACAGGGCCTCTAATGAGCAGTTCTTC.